This T cell receptor (beta chain) was profiled in a study of human CD8 memory T cell subsets. Notes on the study in general: Whereas effector memory cells differed, stem-like memory and precursor exhausted T cells had comparably high diversity.

Germline CDR1 reads SGHAT; CDR2 reads FQNNGV. The CDR3 totals 14 residues. Libraries for TCR beta were constructed using UMI-labeled 5' RACE. From the 5' RACE reads, TCRdb lists one entry per CDR3 protein and no DNA. The sample's table shows about 3,200 distinct CDR3 sequences. On this clonotype itself: Its specificity is unknown.

The clonotype was recovered from a human donor in good health. The V and J genes are TRBV11-2 and TRBJ1-4. Specimen: CD8+ T cells from PBMCs. The CDR3 loop is CASSRHGDNEKLFF.